This T cell receptor (beta chain) appears in the sequencing data of a study of T cell responses to AZD1222 COVID-19 vaccine. Overall study findings and caveats: Donors were largely white British and mainly female; clonal diversity was possibly underestimated. Spike-wide vaccine-associated CD4 TCRs dominated at 160-218 and 743-854. At baseline, seropositivity was found in only a handful of AZD1222 recipients. Nearly half of unique spike-specific TCRs reportedly avoided B.1.351 and B.1.1.7 mutated regions.

CDR1 SGHRS and CDR2 YFSETQ come from the germline V gene. The CDR3 sequence is 17 residues long. With 1 base clipped from V and 7 bases from J, the junction kept 13 bases outside the gene matches. Sequencing was performed with immunoSEQ multiplex PCR; in TCRdb, only in-frame clones are kept and a portion is missing. The sample lists 90,000 or so clones, about 90% occurring once. For this clone: Its antigen is not identified.

The chain employs TRBV5-1 and TRBJ2-1; 8 bases are a match to TRBD1. The specimen was peripheral blood, collected on day 0 of AZD1222 vaccination. The receptor's source is an adult in good health. CDR3 in DNA: TGCGCCAGCAGCTTGTGGGGGAACGGACAGGGTGGAAATGAGCAGTTCTTC. Translation: CASSLWGNGQGGNEQFF.